The rows below give T cell receptor beta chains drawn from one sample of a study of blood T cell repertoires in COVID-19. Generated by immunoSEQ multiplex PCR, the TCRdb table keeps only in-frame clones and is missing some. Of 90,000 to 130,000 clones listed, around 84% are singletons. The specimen sequenced was peripheral blood. These receptors were obtained from a man aged 40-49 years with acute or convalescent COVID-19. The conserved cysteine and the conserved F or W are not part of the CDR3 here.

v_gene: TRBV3-1/TRBV3-2; j_gene: TRBJ2-1; CDR3aa: ASSRQRGGDNEQF
v_gene: TRBV28; j_gene: TRBJ2-5; CDR3aa: ASSSPGQGRETQY
v_gene: TRBV7-9; j_gene: TRBJ2-1; CDR3aa: ASSRFASGTANEQF
v_gene: TRBV21-1; j_gene: TRBJ2-1; CDR3aa: ASSIRPGNEQF
v_gene: TRBV4-1; j_gene: TRBJ2-7; CDR3aa: ASTRTGRGDEQY
v_gene: TRBV28; j_gene: TRBJ1-2; CDR3aa: ASSLGRGRNYGYT
v_gene: TRBV9; j_gene: TRBJ1-1; CDR3aa: ASSPHEIARLEAF
v_gene: TRBV27; j_gene: TRBJ1-5; CDR3aa: ASSSIRQGSNQPQH
v_gene: TRBV6-6; j_gene: TRBJ2-1; CDR3aa: ASSYSTAGAVREQF
v_gene: TRBV6-5; j_gene: TRBJ2-3; CDR3aa: ASSSQGFTDTQY
v_gene: TRBV6-1; j_gene: TRBJ1-2; CDR3aa: ASSRTGNYGYT
v_gene: TRBV4-2; j_gene: TRBJ2-1; CDR3aa: ASSQGGSGNEQF
v_gene: TRBV2; j_gene: TRBJ1-5; CDR3aa: ASRGTGISNQPQH
v_gene: TRBV6-1; j_gene: TRBJ2-7; CDR3aa: ASSEFGPSGRARGEQY
v_gene: TRBV11-2; j_gene: TRBJ2-1; CDR3aa: ASARGRGRSSYNEQF
v_gene: TRBV5-1; j_gene: TRBJ2-3; CDR3aa: ASSLIAGGGRGTDTQY
v_gene: TRBV7-2; j_gene: TRBJ2-1; CDR3aa: ASSLQRGGTNEQF
v_gene: TRBV2; j_gene: TRBJ1-6; CDR3aa: ASNLGQISSPLH
v_gene: TRBV7-5; j_gene: TRBJ1-5; CDR3aa: ARSLFSSGEH
v_gene: TRBV9; j_gene: TRBJ2-3; CDR3aa: ASSPAGGLLDTQY
v_gene: TRBV7-9; j_gene: TRBJ2-7; CDR3aa: ASSRRHSYEQY
v_gene: TRBV9; j_gene: TRBJ1-6; CDR3aa: ASSARQGLYNSPLH
v_gene: TRBV7-9; j_gene: TRBJ1-2; CDR3aa: ASTFGGTAPRYGYT
v_gene: TRBV18; j_gene: TRBJ2-3; CDR3aa: ASSPSGRPDTQY
v_gene: TRBV7-3; j_gene: TRBJ2-1; CDR3aa: ASSVGTGTYNEQF
v_gene: TRBV6-4; j_gene: TRBJ2-7; CDR3aa: ARLAPDRGYSYEQY
v_gene: TRBV28; j_gene: TRBJ2-7; CDR3aa: ASSQGQDLYEQY
v_gene: TRBV7-9; j_gene: TRBJ1-4; CDR3aa: ASSLVSPERSEKLF
v_gene: TRBV19; j_gene: TRBJ1-1; CDR3aa: ASNPRGGFTEAF
v_gene: TRBV5-4; j_gene: TRBJ1-1; CDR3aa: ASSQTGINTEAF
v_gene: TRBV18; j_gene: TRBJ1-4; CDR3aa: ASSLGQLNEKLF
v_gene: TRBV7-9; j_gene: TRBJ1-4; CDR3aa: ASSLWTGGRANEKLF
v_gene: TRBV7-2; j_gene: TRBJ2-7; CDR3aa: ASSLARGLGYEQY
v_gene: TRBV5-1; j_gene: TRBJ1-6; CDR3aa: ASSLGQGTSPLH
v_gene: TRBV14; j_gene: TRBJ1-2; CDR3aa: ASSRITGDGYT
v_gene: TRBV6-1; j_gene: TRBJ2-4; CDR3aa: ASSVAGPSLAKNIQY
v_gene: TRBV7-8; j_gene: TRBJ2-7; CDR3aa: ASSSGLAGGFSYEQY
v_gene: TRBV7-8; j_gene: TRBJ2-1; CDR3aa: ASSSEPLSGYNEQF
v_gene: TRBV15; j_gene: TRBJ1-4; CDR3aa: ATSRGRGNGEKLF
v_gene: TRBV4-2; j_gene: TRBJ2-1; CDR3aa: ASSQEGSGRYYNEQF
v_gene: TRBV7-3; j_gene: TRBJ2-7; CDR3aa: ASSFPPLREQY
v_gene: TRBV5-6; j_gene: TRBJ2-7; CDR3aa: ASSFGPYEQY
v_gene: TRBV18; j_gene: TRBJ2-7; CDR3aa: ASSPDSYEQY
v_gene: TRBV29-1; j_gene: TRBJ2-1; CDR3aa: SVLGTSGSQYNEQF
v_gene: TRBV18; j_gene: TRBJ2-3; CDR3aa: ASSPRQGGTDTQY